This T cell receptor (beta chain) originates from a study of shared clonotypes between healthy human individuals (dated by TCRdb to about 2020). About the study as a whole: The cohort included a few men and two women between 18 and 49 years of age. For each donor, three plates each were used for CD4 naive and CD4 memory, two plates were used for CD8 naive, and one plate was used for CD8 memory. The study deeply sequenced blood TCR repertoires of five healthy adults to estimate repertoire size and the extent of clonotype sharing between individuals. To increase sequencing depth and limit assay-specific biases, TCR repertoire library preparation and sequencing were carried out by different laboratories using diverse techniques. Between about 0.85 and 9.5 billion PBMCs per donor were obtained by leukapheresis. Findings and caveats that apply to the study as a whole: Even with the large sequencing depth, rarefaction of the sorted-subset datasets indicated that sequencing was incomplete. Because the study included only a small number of donors, the genetic and exposure-history diversity represented was limited. Pairwise subsampling indicated that sequencing depth was expected to affect the degree of clonotype sharing among donors. When several donors were compared, the shared fraction of clonotypes was about 5% for naive CD4, about 4% for naive CD8, roughly 2.5% for memory CD4, and less than 0.5% for memory CD8. Compared with non-shared clonotypes, clonotypes shared by all four sorted-subset donors had higher generation probabilities. Naive subsets generally had larger estimated clonotype richness than memory subsets. Sampling was restricted to blood, and TCR repertoires in tissues likely differ from the TCR repertoires found in blood.

CDR3 length: 16 amino acids, cysteine to phenylalanine. Just CDR3 DNA is preserved here, 48 bases in frame from base 1. For this chain, trimming is 4 bases at the V end and 4 bases at the J end, and the number of junction bases without a gene match is 13. According to the germline V gene, CDR1 reads WSHSY and CDR2 reads SAAADI. Remarks on this clone: The target of this receptor is not known. Base quality data are lacking; no much larger clone is found one base away.

For the CD8 naive samples, CD45RO-negative cells were positively selected for CCR7, yielding a CD45RA+CCR7+ population from which TemRA cells were excluded. The donors were healthy, HIV-negative adults with no recently reported acute infections or vaccinations. All donors were Caucasian adults living in Nashville, Tennessee, USA. After blood collection by leukapheresis, PBMCs were isolated using Ficoll-Histopaque density gradient centrifugation and then cryopreserved in the vapor phase of liquid nitrogen. Analytical flow cytometry was used to check the purity and quantity of each magnetically sorted T cell population. Each sorted fraction had its genomic DNA isolated and then quantified by UV absorbance on a Nanodrop 2000c. TCR CDR3 regions were amplified from genomic DNA by multiplex PCR using the deep immunoSEQ assay. For each cell subset, the extracted genomic DNA was distributed evenly across all wells of several immunoSEQ 96-well plates, and each plate served as one replicate. For sorted subsets, 200 ng of genomic DNA, equivalent to 25,000 to 30,000 T cell genomes, went into each replicate PCR. The purified libraries were quantified using a Qubit 3.0 fluorometer, sized with a Bioanalyzer 2100, and then quantified again using the KAPA Library Quantification kit. A separate single-read 150-cycle Illumina NextSeq 550 flow cell was used to sequence each immunoSEQ 96-well plate. Concerning the study's data processing: Because the immunoSEQ output held only junctional sequences and lacked quality scores, the filtering could not match the filtering applied to full-length reads. To assign V/J genes and CDR3, sequences were annotated using PyIR, a Python wrapper for IgBLAST v1.9, with IMGT germline references. Any read was removed if the V/J assignment was weak (E-value above 1e-6), the CDR3 was missing, or the read contained stop codons, out-of-frame junctions, or ambiguous translated residues. A V3J clonotype was defined by an identical inferred V gene, J gene, and CDR3 amino acid sequence. To compute the percentage overlap between repertoires, the number of shared unique clonotypes was divided by the size of the smaller repertoire. Three approaches were used to assess repertoire richness: RTK rarefaction, the Chao1 estimator, and Recon v2.1 estimates of unobserved clonotypes. Generation probabilities were computed with OLGA for all TCRbeta clonotypes obtained by the gDNA method from several donors. Drawn from immuneACCESS, this table holds only the in-frame rearrangements with V and J called that TCRdb kept. Clones are partly lost; checked studies trace under half to an unresolved V gene and leave the rest unexplained. Clonal size and the V and J genes are those of that table, whereas D and trimming came from the DNA. For this sample the table gives around 600,000 clones, of which about 95% were detected only once. The top ten clonotypes cover 0.11% of the sample.

The sequenced sample was naive CD8+ T cells sorted from blood. The cell subset or site label, as the study defines it: CD45RA+CCR7+. The rearrangement joined TRBV10-2 to TRBJ2-7; a stretch of 7 junction bases matches TRBD1. This sequence originates from a woman younger than 45 in good health. The DNA sequence follows: TGCGCCAGCAGTGCCCTCGGCCGGACAGGTGTGTACGAGCAGTACTTC. Translation gives CASSALGRTGVYEQYF.